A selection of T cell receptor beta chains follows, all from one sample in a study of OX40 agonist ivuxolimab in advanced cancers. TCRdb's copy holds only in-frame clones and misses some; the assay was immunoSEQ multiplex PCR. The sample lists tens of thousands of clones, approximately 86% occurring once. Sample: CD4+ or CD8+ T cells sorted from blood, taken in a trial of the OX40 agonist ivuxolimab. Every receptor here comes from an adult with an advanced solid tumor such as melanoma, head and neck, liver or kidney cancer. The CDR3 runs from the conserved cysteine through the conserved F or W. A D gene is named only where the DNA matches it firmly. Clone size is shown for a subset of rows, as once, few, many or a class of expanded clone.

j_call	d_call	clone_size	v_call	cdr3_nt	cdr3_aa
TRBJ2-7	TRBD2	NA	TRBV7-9	TGTGCCAGCAGCTTAGAAGCTAGCGGATTCTGCGAGCAGTACTTC	CASSLEASGFCEQYF
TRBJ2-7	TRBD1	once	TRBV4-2	TGTGCCAGCAGCCAAGACGTGGGCCAGGGGGCCTACGAGCAGTACTTC	CASSQDVGQGAYEQYF
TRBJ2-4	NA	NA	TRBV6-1	TGTGCCAGCAGTGAAATGGGGAGCTTAGCCAAAAACATTCAGTACTTC	CASSEMGSLAKNIQYF
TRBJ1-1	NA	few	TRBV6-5	TGTGCCAGCAGTGTAGGGGAAGCTTTCTTT	CASSVGEAFF
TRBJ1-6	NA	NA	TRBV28	TGTGCCAGCAGTCCGCGGAACCTAGCTTCACCCCTCCACTTT	CASSPRNLASPLHF
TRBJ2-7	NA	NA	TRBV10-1	TGCGCCAGCATAGGACAGCCAATCCAGGGACACTACGAGCAGTACTTC	CASIGQPIQGHYEQYF
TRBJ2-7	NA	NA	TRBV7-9	TGTGCCTCGCAATCTATTTCCTACGAGCAGTACTTC	CASQSISYEQYF
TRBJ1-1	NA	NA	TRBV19	TGTGCCAGTAGTATCGAGCGCAGGGTGACCGCTGAAGCTTTCTTT	CASSIERRVTAEAFF
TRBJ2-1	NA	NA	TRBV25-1	TGTGCCAGCAGCAACAGGGGAGGCGTTTACAATGAGCAGTTCTTC	CASSNRGGVYNEQFF
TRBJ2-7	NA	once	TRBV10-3	TGTGCCATCAGTGAGTCGATTACAGGATTAAGCGAGCAGTACTTC	CAISESITGLSEQYF
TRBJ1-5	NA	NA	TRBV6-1	TGTGCCAGCAGTGAAGCCCTGGGACTCGAAGGCAATCAGCCCCAGCATTTT	CASSEALGLEGNQPQHF
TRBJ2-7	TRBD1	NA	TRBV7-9	TGTGCCAGCAGCTTAGGGGGGACAGGGGAAGAGCAGTACTTC	CASSLGGTGEEQYF
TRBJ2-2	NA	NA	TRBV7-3	TGTGCCAGCAGCCTGACCCTGAAGACCGGGGAGCTGTTTTTT	CASSLTLKTGELFF
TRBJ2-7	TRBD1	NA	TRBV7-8	TGTGCCAGCAGCCCGACAGGGGTCGAGCAGTACTTC	CASSPTGVEQYF
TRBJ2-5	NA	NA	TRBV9	TGTGCCAGCAGCCCCGTGGGGGGTCGAGAGACCCAGTACTTC	CASSPVGGRETQYF
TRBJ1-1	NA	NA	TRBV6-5	TGTGCCAGCAGTTACTGGGGGGCCGGGGACACTGAAGCTTTCTTT	CASSYWGAGDTEAFF
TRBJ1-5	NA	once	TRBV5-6	TGTGCCAGCAGCTTGGGTCTTGAGGGCGGGAGCAATCAGCCCCAGCATTTT	CASSLGLEGGSNQPQHF
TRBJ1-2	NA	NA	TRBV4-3	TGCGCCAGCAGCCAAGAAGAGGACATTAACTATGGCTACACCTTC	CASSQEEDINYGYTF
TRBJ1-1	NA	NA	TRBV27	TGTGCCAGCAGTTTTATGGGGATCACTGAAGCTTTCTTT	CASSFMGITEAFF
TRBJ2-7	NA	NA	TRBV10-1	TGCGCCAGCAGTGAGTCGAGCAGGCTCCACAGGGACGAGCAGTACTTC	CASSESSRLHRDEQYF
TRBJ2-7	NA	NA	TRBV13	TGTGCCAGCAGCTCTACGGGCCGCGAGCAGTACTTC	CASSSTGREQYF
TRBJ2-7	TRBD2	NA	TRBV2	TGTGCCAGCGCCGGGACTAGTGCCTGGGACGAGCAGTACTTC	CASAGTSAWDEQYF
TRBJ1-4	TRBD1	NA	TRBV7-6	TGTGCCAGCAGCCAGGGGGCTCGGGGTGAAAAACTGTTTTTT	CASSQGARGEKLFF
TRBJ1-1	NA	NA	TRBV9	TGTGCCAGCAGCGTAGACGGAATGAACACTGAAGCTTTCTTT	CASSVDGMNTEAFF
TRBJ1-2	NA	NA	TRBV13	TGTGCCAGCAGCCGGGTTAACTATGGCTACACCTTC	CASSRVNYGYTF
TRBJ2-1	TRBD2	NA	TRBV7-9	TGTGCCAGCAGCCCTGGGACTAGCGGGGTTAATGAGCAGTTCTTC	CASSPGTSGVNEQFF
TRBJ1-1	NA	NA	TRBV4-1	TGCGCCAGCAGCCAACATCCAACAGAGAATGAAGCTTTCTTT	CASSQHPTENEAFF
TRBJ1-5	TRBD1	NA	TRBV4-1	TGCGCCAGCAGCCAAGATTCGGGACAGGGGAATCAGCCCCAGCATTTT	CASSQDSGQGNQPQHF
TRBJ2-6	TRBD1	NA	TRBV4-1	TGCGCCAGCAGCCAAGACCGGACAGGGGAAGGTCCCGGGGCCAACGTCCTGACTTTC	CASSQDRTGEGPGANVLTF
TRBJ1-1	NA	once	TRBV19	TGTGCCAGTCTCGGGACGCCGGTCGGTTACACTGAAGCTTTCTTT	CASLGTPVGYTEAFF
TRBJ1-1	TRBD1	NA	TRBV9	TGTGCCAGCAGCGGCCGGGACAGCGACACTGAAGCTTTCTTT	CASSGRDSDTEAFF
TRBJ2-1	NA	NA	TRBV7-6	TGTGCCAGCAGCTTAGAGAACAGAGGGATTGAGCAGTTCTTC	CASSLENRGIEQFF
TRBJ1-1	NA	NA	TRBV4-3	TGCGCCAGCAGCCAAGATTTAGAGAACACTGAAGCTTTCTTT	CASSQDLENTEAFF
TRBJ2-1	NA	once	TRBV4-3	TGCGCCAGCAGCCAAGATACCCAGGGCAATGAGCAGTTCTTC	CASSQDTQGNEQFF
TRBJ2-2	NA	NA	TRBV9	TGTGCCAGCAGCGTAGATGGGGGAGACACCGGGGAGCTGTTTTTT	CASSVDGGDTGELFF
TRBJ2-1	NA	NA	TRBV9	TGTGCCAGCAGCGTATCTGGGCTGAGCTCCTACAATGAGCAGTTCTTC	CASSVSGLSSYNEQFF
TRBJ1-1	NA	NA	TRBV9	TGTGCCAGCAGGGAGGGAAGGGGCGCCGGGACTGAAGCTTTCTTT	CASREGRGAGTEAFF
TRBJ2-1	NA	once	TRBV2	TGTGCCAGCAGTGAAGCGCATCAGAGTTTTGAGCAGTTCTTC	CASSEAHQSFEQFF
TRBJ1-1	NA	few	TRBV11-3	TGTGCCAGCAGCTGGTACGAGGACACTGAAGCTTTCTTT	CASSWYEDTEAFF
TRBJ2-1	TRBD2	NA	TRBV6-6	TGTGCCAGCAGGCTAGCGGGGGGGTTCTACAATGAGCAGTTCTTC	CASRLAGGFYNEQFF
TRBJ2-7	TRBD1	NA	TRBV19	TGTGCCAGTAGCCTAACAGGGGCACCCTACGAGCAGTACTTC	CASSLTGAPYEQYF
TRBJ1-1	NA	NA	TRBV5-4	TGTGCCAGCAGCTTGTCCGGACAGATTCCTGACATGAACACTGAAGCTTTCTTT	CASSLSGQIPDMNTEAFF
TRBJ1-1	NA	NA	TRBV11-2	TGTGCCAGCAGATCAGGATCTGAAGCTTTCTTT	CASRSGSEAFF
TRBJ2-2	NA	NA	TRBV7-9	TGTGCCAGCATCCGCCCCACCGGGGAGCTGTTTTTT	CASIRPTGELFF
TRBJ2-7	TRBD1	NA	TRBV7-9	TGTGCCAGCAGCTTACCGGGACAGTCCTACGAGCAGTACTTC	CASSLPGQSYEQYF
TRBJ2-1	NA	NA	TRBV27	TGTGCCAGCAGTTCCTCCAATACCCAGGACAGCGACAATGAGCAGTTCTTC	CASSSSNTQDSDNEQFF